This TCR beta chain came from a study of T cell repertoires in cytomegalovirus infection. Turning to the study itself: Evidence of both CMV infection and a matching HLA type came from public TCR beta signatures.

MiXCR was run by TCRdb on the reads, yielding one entry per CDR3 protein. The table shows 45,000 to 75,000 distinct CDR3 sequences, with 33% occurring only once. General study points: Cumulative frequency of public TCR beta families picked out carriers of CMV plus the relevant HLA.

Details on this clonotype: Its matching antigen is unknown.

The CDR3 has 15 residues. Per the germline V gene, CDR1 is SEHNR and CDR2 is FQNEAQ (reference sequence). Trimming pared 3 bases from V and 0 bases from J, leaving 12 bases between. The V call is TRBV7-9, the J call TRBJ2-7, with D tentatively TRBD2 (6 bases). This receptor was obtained from a human donor in good health (CMV status not recorded). Some clones in this sample may be carry-over from other donors' samples. Material for sequencing was PBMCs, sequenced either directly or after in vitro stimulation (not recorded which). DNA of the CDR3: TGTGCCAGCAGCTTGGGGCGGGGCCCCTCCTACGAGCAGTACTTC. Translated: CASSLGRGPSYEQYF.